The clone carrying this T cell receptor (beta chain) was seen a handful of times. Looked up from germline, CDR1 is LNHDA and CDR2 is SQIVND (reference sequence). The CDR3 totals 13 residues. V lost 7 bases and J 2 bases, leaving 12 bases between the germline ends. The sample belongs to a study of T cells in narcolepsy. Here immunoSEQ multiplex PCR was the method, and the copy in TCRdb shows in-frame clones only, minus some. The sample lists about 35,000 clones; more than 70% were seen once. This TCR came from a human donor in good health. J is TRBJ2-7 and V is TRBV19, with D unclear. Sequencing was carried out using memory (CD45RA-) CD4+ T cells from blood. CDR3 DNA: TGTGCCAGTACAAAAGCCAATCCCTACGAGCAGTACTTC. Translated, it gives CASTKANPYEQYF.